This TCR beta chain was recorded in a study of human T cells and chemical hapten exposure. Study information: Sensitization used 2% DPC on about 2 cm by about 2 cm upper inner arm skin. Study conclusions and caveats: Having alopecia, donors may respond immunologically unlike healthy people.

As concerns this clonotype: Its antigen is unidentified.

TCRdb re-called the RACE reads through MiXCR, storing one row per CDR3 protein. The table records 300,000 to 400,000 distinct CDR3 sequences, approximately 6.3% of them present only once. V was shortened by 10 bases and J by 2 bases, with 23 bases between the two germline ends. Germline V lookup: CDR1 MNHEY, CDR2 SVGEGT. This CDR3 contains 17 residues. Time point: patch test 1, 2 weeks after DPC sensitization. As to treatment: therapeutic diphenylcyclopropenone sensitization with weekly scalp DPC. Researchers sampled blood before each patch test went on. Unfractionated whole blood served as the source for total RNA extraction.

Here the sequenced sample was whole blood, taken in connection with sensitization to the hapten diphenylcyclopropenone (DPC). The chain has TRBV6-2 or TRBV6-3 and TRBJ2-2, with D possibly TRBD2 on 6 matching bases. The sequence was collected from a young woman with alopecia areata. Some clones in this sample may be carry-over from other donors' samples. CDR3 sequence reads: CATTPSSGTPNTGELFF. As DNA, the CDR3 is TGTGCCACAACTCCTTCCTCCGGGACTCCCAACACCGGGGAGCTGTTTTTT.